This record concerns one T cell receptor beta chain sequence. Its antigen remains unknown. The data originate from a study of T-cell reconstitution after alpha-beta-depleted transplantation in children. Germline V gives CDR1 SGDLS, CDR2 YYNGEE. CDR3 length equals 15 residues. After removal of 4 bases from V and 7 bases from J, the junction contained 14 bases not matched to a gene. Points from the study as a whole: By about two months after transplant, alpha-beta T cells reportedly arose from several hundred graft clones that had expanded. Newly made T cells mostly supplied T-cell counts and diversity one year after transplant. It was surviving recipient T cells and thymic progenitors that gave some patients high TCRbeta diversity at day 60.

Molecular barcoding with unique molecular identifiers was used for the TCRbeta library. In TCRdb, the PCR reads were re-called with MiXCR into one record per CDR3 protein. The repertoire includes a few hundred thousand distinct CDR3 sequences, approximately 30% of them detected once, and approximately 39% sits in the top ten. The sequenced sample was PBMCs, obtained before TCRalphabeta/CD19-depleted stem cell transplant. This sequence was found in a boy under two years old with Wiskott-Aldrich syndrome, due to receive a stem cell transplant. V usage is TRBV9 and J usage is TRBJ2-7; 7 bases line up with TRBD1. CDR3 sequence (DNA): TGTGCCAGCAGCCCCAGACAGGGAAGGGGCGGAGAGCAGTACTTC. It translates to CASSPRQGRGGEQYF.